Each of the 9 T cell receptor beta chains below was sequenced from the same sample in a study of graft-versus-host responses after intestinal transplantation. Their target antigens are unknown. The table came from immunoSEQ multiplex PCR; TCRdb's copy has only in-frame clones and leaves some out. The table has tens of thousands of clones, approximately 94% seen once. The source was unstimulated CD4+ T cells sorted from spleen or lymph node cells, collected before transplant. Source of these receptors: a human donor who was the organ donor for an intestinal transplant.

CDR3 sequence: CASSVGTGLYEQYF. The CDR3 coding sequence is TGTGCCAGCAGCGTCGGGACAGGTCTCTACGAGCAGTACTTC. V and J are TRBV9 and TRBJ2-5; TRBD1 agrees at 8 bases. The J call may be in error: the DNA end matches TRBJ2-7 better. The length of the CDR3 is 14 residues. Germline V gene lookup returns CDR1 SGDLS and CDR2 YYNGEE.

Details on this clone: The germline gene is not matched at one end of the junction; a read error may be the cause. The V call is TRBV5-4, the J call TRBJ2-7; 9 nucleotides line up with TRBD2. The CDR3 has 18 residues. Germline CDR1 SGHNT, CDR2 YYREEE (reference sequence). The chain's CDR3 is CASSQDFAAGGKPYEQYF. Here the CDR3 DNA reads TGCGCCAGCAGCCAAGATTTTGCGGCGGGGGGGAAGCCCTACGAGCAGTACTTC. The full variable domain, its missing parts supplied by reference TRBV5-4 and TRBJ2-7, is ETGVTQSPTHLIKTRGQQVTLRCSSQSGHNTVSWYQQALGQGPQFIFQYYREEENGRGNFPPRFSGLQFPNYSSELNVNALELDDSALYLCASSQDFAAGGKPYEQYFGPGTRLTVT.

The chain is built from TRBV5-1 and TRBJ2-7; TRBD2 matches at 8 bases. This CDR3 region has 14 residues. From germline, CDR1 is SGHRS and CDR2 YFSETQ. V lost 2 bases to trimming and J lost 4 bases; unmatched junction nucleotides: 5. Here the CDR3 reads CASSFIAGNYEQYF. CDR3 nucleotide sequence: TGCGCCAGCAGCTTCATAGCGGGGAATTACGAGCAGTACTTC.

The chain is built from TRBV6-6 and TRBJ2-5; no clear D gene. Trimming cost V 2 bases and J 5 bases, with 6 bases left between them. Germline CDR1 MNHNY, CDR2 SVGAGI (reference sequence). This CDR3 is built from 12 residues. In DNA form, the CDR3 reads TGTGCCAGCAGTTACGTCGGGGAGACCCAGTACTTC. The encoded protein is CASSYVGETQYF.

The chain couples TRBV5-1 to TRBJ2-3; D is uncertain. This CDR3 is 15 amino acids long. Germline assignment: CDR1 SGHRS and CDR2 YFSETQ. Trimming left V 6 bases short and J 2 bases short, with 16 bases between. The DNA of the CDR3 is TGCGCCAGCACCACCAGCGATCCGCTCACAGATACGCAGTATTTT. Protein: CASTTSDPLTDTQYF.

The chain carries TRBV7-3 and TRBJ2-3; possible D gene TRBD1, 5 bases. Germline CDR1 is SGHTA and CDR2 is FQGTGA. Trimming left V 3 bases short and J 0 bases short, with 10 bases between. The CDR3 loop spans 15 amino acids. The CDR3 reads CASSFRGLSTDTQYF. CDR3 nucleotide sequence: TGTGCCAGCAGCTTTAGGGGCCTTAGCACAGATACGCAGTATTTT.

This clone was counted a few times. This chain uses TRBV7-9 with TRBJ1-3, with D unresolved. V was trimmed by 3 bases and J by 0 bases, leaving 9 bases between them. The CDR3 runs to 15 residues. In germline, CDR1 is SEHNR, CDR2 FQNEAQ (reference sequence). The CDR3 region has the DNA TGTGCCAGCAGCTTGTTGGCCAGCTCTGGAAACACCATATATTTT. Translated: CASSLLASSGNTIYF.

This chain links TRBV2 with TRBJ2-5; 11 bases line up with TRBD2. Germline values: CDR1 SNHLY, CDR2 FYNNEI. The CDR3 loop spans 16 amino acids. J gave up 7 bases and V 0 bases, and 7 bases lay outside the gene matches. As DNA, the CDR3 is TGTGCCAGCAGTGAAGCCACCCTAGCGGGGGGTGGGACCCAGTACTTC. Amino acids: CASSEATLAGGGTQYF.

The V call is TRBV14, the J call TRBJ1-3; D ambiguous. Germline V gene sequence: CDR1 SGHDN, CDR2 FVKESK. The CDR3 has 11 amino acids. The V end was cut by 1 base, the J end by 8 bases, with 3 bases between. The CDR3 region has the DNA TGTGCCAGCAGCCAAGGGTACACCATATATTTT. Residues: CASSQGYTIYF.